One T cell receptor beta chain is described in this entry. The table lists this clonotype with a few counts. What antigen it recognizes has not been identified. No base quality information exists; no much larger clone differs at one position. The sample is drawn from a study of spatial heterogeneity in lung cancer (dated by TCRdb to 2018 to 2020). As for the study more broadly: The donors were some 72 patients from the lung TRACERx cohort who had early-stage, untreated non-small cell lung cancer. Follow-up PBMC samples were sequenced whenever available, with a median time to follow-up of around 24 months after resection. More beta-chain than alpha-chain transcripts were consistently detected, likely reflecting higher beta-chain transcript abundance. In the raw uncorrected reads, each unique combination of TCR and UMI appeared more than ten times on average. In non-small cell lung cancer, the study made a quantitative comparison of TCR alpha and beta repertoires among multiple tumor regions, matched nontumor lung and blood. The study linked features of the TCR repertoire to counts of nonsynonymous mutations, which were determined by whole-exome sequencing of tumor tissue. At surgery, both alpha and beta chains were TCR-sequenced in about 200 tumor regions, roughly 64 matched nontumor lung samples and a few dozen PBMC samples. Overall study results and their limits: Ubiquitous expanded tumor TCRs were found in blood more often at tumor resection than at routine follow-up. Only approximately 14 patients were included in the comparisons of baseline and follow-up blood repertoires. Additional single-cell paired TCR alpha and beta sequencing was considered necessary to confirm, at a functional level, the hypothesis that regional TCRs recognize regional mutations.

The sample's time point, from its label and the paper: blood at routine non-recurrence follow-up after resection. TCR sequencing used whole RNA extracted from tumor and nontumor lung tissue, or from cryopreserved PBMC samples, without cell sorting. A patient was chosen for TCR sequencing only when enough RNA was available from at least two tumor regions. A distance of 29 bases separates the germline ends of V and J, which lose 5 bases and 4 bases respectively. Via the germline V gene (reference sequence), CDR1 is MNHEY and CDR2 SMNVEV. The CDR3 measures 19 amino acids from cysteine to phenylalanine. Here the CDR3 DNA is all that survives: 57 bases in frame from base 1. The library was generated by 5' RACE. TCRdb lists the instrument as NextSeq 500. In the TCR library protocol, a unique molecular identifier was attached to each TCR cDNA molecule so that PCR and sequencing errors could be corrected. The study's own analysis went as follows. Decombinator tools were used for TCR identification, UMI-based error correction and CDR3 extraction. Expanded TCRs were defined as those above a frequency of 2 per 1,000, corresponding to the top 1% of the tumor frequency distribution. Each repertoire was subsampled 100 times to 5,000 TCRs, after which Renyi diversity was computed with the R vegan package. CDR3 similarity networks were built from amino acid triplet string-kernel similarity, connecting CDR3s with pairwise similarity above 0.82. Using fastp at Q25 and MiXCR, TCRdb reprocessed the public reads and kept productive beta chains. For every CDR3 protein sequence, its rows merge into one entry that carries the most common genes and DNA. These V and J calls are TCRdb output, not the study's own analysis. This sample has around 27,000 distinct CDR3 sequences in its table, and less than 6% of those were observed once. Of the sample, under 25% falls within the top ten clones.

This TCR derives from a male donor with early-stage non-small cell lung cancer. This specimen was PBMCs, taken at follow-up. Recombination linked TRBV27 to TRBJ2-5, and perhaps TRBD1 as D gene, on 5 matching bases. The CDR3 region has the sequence CASSPLTTVDSFLLETQYF. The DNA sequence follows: TGTGCCAGCAGTCCGCTAACGACCGTTGACAGTTTCTTACTAGAGACCCAGTACTTC.